This T cell receptor (beta chain) comes out of a study of regulatory T cells in long-lasting Graves disease. The CDR3 loop spans 12 amino acids. V was shortened by 5 bases and J by 7 bases, with 11 bases between the two germline ends. Germline CDR1 and CDR2: SGHAT and FQNNGV. General study points: Persistent disease was characterized by preferential usage of TRBV28, TRBJ1-2 and TRBJ2-5.

As for time point: newly diagnosed GD, antithyroid drugs for less than 3 months. Construction of the TCR library relied on RNA isolated from PBMCs. Arm-PCR of CDR3 regions and iRepertoire HTBI primers were the basis on which TCR beta libraries were built. TCRdb itself ran the multiplex PCR reads through MiXCR, one entry per CDR3 protein. The sample includes about 400,000 distinct CDR3 sequences, approximately 15% of them seen just once. Regarding this clonotype: The antigen is undetermined.

These sequences were also reported in another study, on T cells in Graves' hyperthyroidism and ophthalmopathy. From that second work: First-round RT-PCR of the TCR CDR3 relied on the HTBI primer set. The majority of expanded thyroid clonotypes above 0.001 also appeared in blood.

The sample in question was peripheral blood mononuclear cells (PBMCs), obtained at new diagnosis, from a patient treated with antithyroid drugs. V gene TRBV11-2 combines with J gene TRBJ1-2; a possible D gene is TRBD1 (5 bases). The TCR sequence derives from a woman aged 35 to 49 with Graves disease. The CDR3 region has the DNA TGTGCCAGCAGCCCCCCCGGGACTGGCTACACCTTC. The encoded protein is CASSPPGTGYTF.